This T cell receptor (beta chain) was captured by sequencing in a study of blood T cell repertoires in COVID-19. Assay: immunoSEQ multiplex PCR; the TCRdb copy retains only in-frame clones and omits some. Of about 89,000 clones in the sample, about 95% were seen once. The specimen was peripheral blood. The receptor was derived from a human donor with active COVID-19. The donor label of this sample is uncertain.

This CDR3 is CASSFQGLGYGYTF. The DNA for the CDR3 is TGTGCCAGCAGCTTTCAGGGCCTCGGCTATGGCTACACCTTC. The chain links TRBV11-3 to TRBJ1-2; TRBD1 is a possible D gene (5 bases). Germline CDR1 is SGHNT and CDR2 is YENEEA. There are 14 residues in the CDR3. V was cut by 3 bases and J by 4 bases, with 12 bases left in between. The entire variable domain, with the rest obtained from reference TRBV11-3 and TRBJ1-2, is as follows: EAGVVQSPRYKIIEKKQPVAFWCNPISGHNTLYWYLQNLGQGPELLIRYENEEAVDDSQLPKDRFSAERLKGVDSTLKIQPAELGDSAVYLCASSFQGLGYGYTFGSGTRLTVV.